Sequencing of this T cell receptor (beta chain) was carried out in a study of cytomegalovirus exposure and HLA in healthy donors. Overall study results and limits: A later analysis linked about 17,000 TCR beta sequences to HLA alleles at 0.05 false discovery rate. Confirmation in vitro established that a few CMV-associated chains were specific for CMV antigens. There were several of the most significant clusters that appeared linked to common viral pathogens in a later analysis.

Trimming took 2 bases from V and 6 from J; bases not matched to a gene: 8. The germline CDR1 and CDR2 sequences are MNHEY and SVGAGI. This CDR3 region has 15 residues. Whereas donors were nominally healthy upon sampling, unrecorded immune exposures were probable. PCR involved 60 Vbeta and 13 Jbeta primers. Assay: immunoSEQ multiplex PCR; the TCRdb copy retains only in-frame clones and omits some. The data hold 80,000 to 100,000 clones, with 81% observed a single time. About this clone itself: The antigen is unknown.

The chain has TRBV6-5 and TRBJ2-7; 9 bases align to TRBD1. What was sequenced was PBMCs. This TCR was sampled from a human donor in good health. Here the CDR3 DNA reads TGTGCCAGCAGTTACGCCGGGACAGGGTCCGCCGAGCAGTACTTC. This gives the protein CASSYAGTGSAEQYF.